The 6 T cell receptor beta chains given below trace back to one sample, sequenced in a study of prognosis after radiotherapy for stage I lung cancer. By two-round multiplex PCR, the TCR beta CDR3 was amplified from genomic DNA. During first-round PCR, primers specific to each TRBV and TRBJ gene were used. TCRdb re-derived calls from the multiplex PCR reads in MiXCR, one entry per CDR3 protein. This table has tens of thousands of distinct CDR3 sequences, approximately 25% appearing once. This material consisted of PBMCs, taken before or after stereotactic body radiation therapy (not recorded which). Receptors were obtained from a donor over 45 with non-small cell lung cancer.

Details on this clonotype: A read error is possible here, since a much larger clone lies one base away. The chain joins TRBV4-1 to TRBJ2-7; possible D gene TRBD1, 5 bases. CDR1 and CDR2 (germline): MGHRA, YSYEKL. The CDR3 loop spans 18 amino acids. CDR3 sequence: CAISQDGPRRGPPYEQYF. The CDR3 DNA reads TGCGCCATCAGCCAAGACGGTCCTCGTAGGGGCCCACCCTACGAGCAGTACTTC.

Turning to this clonotype: This likely traces to a read error, being one base from a far larger clone. CDR3 coding DNA: TGTGCCAGCAGCGTTGTGGGACAGGGTTCCTACGAGCAGTTCTTC. Protein product: CASSVVGQGSYEQFF. This sequence joins TRBV6-1 and TRBJ2-1; TRBD1 agrees at 9 bases. The germline gives CDR1 MNHNS, CDR2 SASEGT. With 6 bases clipped from V and 10 bases from J, the junction kept 13 bases outside the gene matches. This CDR3 is 15 amino acids long.

Ten or more counts support this clonotype. In nucleotides, the CDR3 is TGTGCCAGCAGTTCCTCTTCCGGGACACCGGCCCACTATGGCTACACCTTC. This codes for CASSSSSGTPAHYGYTF. The chain recombines TRBV6-2 or TRBV6-3 with TRBJ1-2; possible D gene TRBD1, 6 bases. This CDR3 region has 17 residues. From germline, CDR1 is MNHEY and CDR2 SVGEGT. Trimming removed 4 bases from V and 3 bases from J, with 21 bases in between.

In the case of this clonotype: Just one base apart from a much larger clone, this may be a read error. The chain has TRBV5-4 and TRBJ2-2; the D is unclear. This CDR3 is built from 15 residues. Trimming took 0 bases from V and 7 from J, leaving 13 bases between them. Germline loops: CDR1 SGHNT, CDR2 YYREEE (reference sequence). CDR3 protein: CASSLGAARDGELFF. In DNA, the CDR3 is TGTGCCAGCAGCTTGGGGGCGGCTAGGGACGGGGAGCTGTTTTTT.

This clonotype was seen many times. This chain uses TRBV4-1 with TRBJ1-5, with D possibly matching TRBD1 (5 bases). Germline V gene sequence: CDR1 MGHRA, CDR2 YSYEKL. There are 16 residues in the CDR3. The V end lost 0 bases, the J end lost 7 bases, and 16 bases lay between the germline ends. CDR3 sequence (DNA): TGCGCCAGCAGCCAAGATGGGAGGGGCTCAGGCCAGCCCCAGCATTTT. The encoded protein is CASSQDGRGSGQPQHF.

Of note for this clonotype: The CDR3 carries no conserved terminal phenylalanine or tryptophan, so it likely arises from a read error. No DNA is shown, since the ends of the CDR3 on it are uncertain; the CDR3 is the one TCRdb lists. This chain connects TRBV7-9 to TRBJ2-3; the tabulated D call, TRBD1, remains unverified against the DNA. CDR1 and CDR2 (germline): SEHNR, FQNEAQ (reference sequence). The CDR3 sequence runs 14 residues, both termini included. This CDR3 is CASSLARSRDRFGY.